This T cell receptor (beta chain) was sequenced in a study of blood T cell repertoires in COVID-19. Across the study: Sites in the United States, Italy and Spain provided acute and convalescent COVID-19 samples. T cells, B-cell-depleted T cells, or PBMCs provided the cDNA or gDNA that served as material.

Authors' data handling: It was from reference gene primer amplification that nucleated cell counts were estimated. The data were produced by immunoSEQ multiplex PCR, yet TCRdb's version contains in-frame clones alone and is incomplete. That table gives V, J and clone size, and the DNA gave D and trimming. The sample holds 370,000 or so clones; about 80% are singletons and the top ten take under 1.2%. V was clipped by 6 bases and J by 6 bases, with 24 bases between them. This CDR3 is built from 17 residues. The germline V gene encodes CDR1 ENHRY and CDR2 SYGVKD. The clonotype originates from a human donor with acute or convalescent COVID-19. The donor label of this sample is uncertain. The sample consisted of peripheral blood. The chain combines TRBV10-3 with TRBJ1-5, with D perhaps TRBD1 (5 bases). CDR3 residues: CAIRAGLGEPGGQPQHF. CDR3 nucleotides: TGTGCCATCAGAGCGGGCCTAGGGGAGCCGGGCGGTCAGCCCCAGCATTTT.